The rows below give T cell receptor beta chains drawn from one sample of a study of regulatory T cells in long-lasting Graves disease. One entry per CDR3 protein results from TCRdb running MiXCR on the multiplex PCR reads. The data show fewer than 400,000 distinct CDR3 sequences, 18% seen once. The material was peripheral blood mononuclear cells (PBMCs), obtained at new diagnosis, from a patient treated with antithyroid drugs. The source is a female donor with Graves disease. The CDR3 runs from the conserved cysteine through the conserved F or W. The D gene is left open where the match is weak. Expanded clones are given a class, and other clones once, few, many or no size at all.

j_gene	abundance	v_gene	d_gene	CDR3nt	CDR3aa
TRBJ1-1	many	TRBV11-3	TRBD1	TGTGCCAGCAGCAATACTGGACAGGGGGTAGAAGCTTTCTTT	CASSNTGQGVEAFF
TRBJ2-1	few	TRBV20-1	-	TGCAGTGCTAGAGCCCCAACGGGCGGGCTGAGCTCCTACAATGAGCAGTTCTTC	CSARAPTGGLSSYNEQFF
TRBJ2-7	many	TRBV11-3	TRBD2	TGTGCCAGCAGCTCCGGACTAGCGGGGCAGGGAGAGCAGTACTTC	CASSSGLAGQGEQYF
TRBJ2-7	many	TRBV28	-	TGTGCCAGCAGTGCCCTCTACGAGCAGTACTTC	CASSALYEQYF
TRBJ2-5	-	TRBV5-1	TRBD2	TGCGCCAGCAGCTTGATCGCTAGCGGACAAGAGACCCAGTACTTC	CASSLIASGQETQYF
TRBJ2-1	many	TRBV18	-	TGTGCCAGCTCACCACCGGCATACAATGAGCAGTTCTTC	CASSPPAYNEQFF
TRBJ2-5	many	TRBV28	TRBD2	TGTGCCAGCAGCCCCAGGGAGGGGACCCAGTACTTC	CASSPREGTQYF
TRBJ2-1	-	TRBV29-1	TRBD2	TGCAGCGTAGCCATAGGACTAGCGGGAGGGCATGAGCAGTTCTTC	CSVAIGLAGGHEQFF
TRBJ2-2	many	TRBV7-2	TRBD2	TGTGCCAGCAGCCCCCGCCGGGCGGGAGACACCGGGGAGCTGTTTTTT	CASSPRRAGDTGELFF
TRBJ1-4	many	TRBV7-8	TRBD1	TGTGCCAGCAGCTTAGCGCCCGTCGGAGGACAGGGGAATGAAAAACTGTTTTTT	CASSLAPVGGQGNEKLFF
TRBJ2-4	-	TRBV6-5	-	TGTGCCAGCAGTTACTCGAAAGCCTCGTCCGACATTCAGTACTTC	CASSYSKASSDIQYF
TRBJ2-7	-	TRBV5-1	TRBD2	TGCGCCAGCAGCTTGGATCCTAGCGGTAGCTCCTACGAGCAGTACTTC	CASSLDPSGSSYEQYF
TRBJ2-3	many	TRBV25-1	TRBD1	TGTGCCAGCAGTGCCCTGGGGACAGAAAGCACAGATACGCAGTATTTT	CASSALGTESTDTQYF
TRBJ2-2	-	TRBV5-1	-	TGCGCCAGTTCACGGCAGGGCTGGGACACCGGGGAGCTGTTTTTT	CASSRQGWDTGELFF
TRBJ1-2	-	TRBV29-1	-	TGCAGCGCCCTAGGGGGGGGTCGCTATGGCTACACCTTC	CSALGGGRYGYTF
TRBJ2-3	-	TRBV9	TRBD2	TGTGCCAGCAGCGTAGGCTCCGGGACTAGCGGGGGCACAGATACGCAGTATTTT	CASSVGSGTSGGTDTQYF
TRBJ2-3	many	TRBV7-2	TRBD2	TGTGCCAGCAGCTTTACTGGGACTAGCCCCGACCCTCCGAGTCTGGCGCAGTATTTT	CASSFTGTSPDPPSLAQYF
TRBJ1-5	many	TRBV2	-	TGTGCCAGCAGTCCAGTAGGTCTGAGTGTTGGCAATCAGCCCCAGCATTTT	CASSPVGLSVGNQPQHF
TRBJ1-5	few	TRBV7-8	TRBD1	TGTGCCAGCAGCTTAAGGAGACAGGGGGCCAATCAGCCCCAGCATTTT	CASSLRRQGANQPQHF
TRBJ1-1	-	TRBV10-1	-	TGCGCCAGCAGTGAGTCGCCAGGGAACACTGAAGCTTTCTTT	CASSESPGNTEAFF
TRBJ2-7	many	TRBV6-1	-	TGTGCCAGCAGGAGGATTGAGGGAGCCCCATACGAGCAGTACTTC	CASRRIEGAPYEQYF
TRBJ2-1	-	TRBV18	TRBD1	TGTACCAGCTCACCTACAGGGGGCCAGCTTAACAATGAGCAGTTCTTC	CTSSPTGGQLNNEQFF